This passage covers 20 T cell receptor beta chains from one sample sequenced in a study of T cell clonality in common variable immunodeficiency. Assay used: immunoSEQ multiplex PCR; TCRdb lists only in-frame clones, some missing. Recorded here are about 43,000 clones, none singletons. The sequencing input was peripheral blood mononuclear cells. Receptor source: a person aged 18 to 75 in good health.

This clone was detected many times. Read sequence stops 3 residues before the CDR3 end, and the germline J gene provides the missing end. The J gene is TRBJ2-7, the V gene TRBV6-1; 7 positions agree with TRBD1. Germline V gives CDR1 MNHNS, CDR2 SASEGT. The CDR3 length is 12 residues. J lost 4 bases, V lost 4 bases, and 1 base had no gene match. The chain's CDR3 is CASSGQGYEQYF. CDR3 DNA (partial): TGTGCCAGCAGTGGACAGGGATACGAG.

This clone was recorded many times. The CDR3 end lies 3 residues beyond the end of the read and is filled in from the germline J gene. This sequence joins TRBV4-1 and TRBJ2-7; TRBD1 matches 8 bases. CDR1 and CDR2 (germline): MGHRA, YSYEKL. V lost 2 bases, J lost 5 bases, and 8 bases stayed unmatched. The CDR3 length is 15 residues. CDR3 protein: CASSQPGQGGDEQYF. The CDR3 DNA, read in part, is TGCGCCAGCAGCCAACCCGGACAGGGAGGAGACGAG.

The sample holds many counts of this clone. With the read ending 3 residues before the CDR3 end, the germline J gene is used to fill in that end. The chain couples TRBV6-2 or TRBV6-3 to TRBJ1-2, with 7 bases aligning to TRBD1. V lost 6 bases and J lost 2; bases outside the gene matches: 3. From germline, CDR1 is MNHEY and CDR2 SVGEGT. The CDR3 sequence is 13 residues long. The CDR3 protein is CASRRDSNYGYTF. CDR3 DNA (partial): TGTGCCAGCAGGCGGGACAGCAACTATGGC.

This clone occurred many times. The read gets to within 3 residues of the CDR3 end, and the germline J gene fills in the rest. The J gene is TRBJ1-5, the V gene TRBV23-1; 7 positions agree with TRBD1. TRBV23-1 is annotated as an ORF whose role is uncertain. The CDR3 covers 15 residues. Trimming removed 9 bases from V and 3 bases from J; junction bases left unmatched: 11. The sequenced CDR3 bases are TGCGCCAGACAGGGGAGGGGGTATTACAATCAGCCC. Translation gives CARQGRGYYNQP. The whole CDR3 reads CARQGRGYYNQPQHF.

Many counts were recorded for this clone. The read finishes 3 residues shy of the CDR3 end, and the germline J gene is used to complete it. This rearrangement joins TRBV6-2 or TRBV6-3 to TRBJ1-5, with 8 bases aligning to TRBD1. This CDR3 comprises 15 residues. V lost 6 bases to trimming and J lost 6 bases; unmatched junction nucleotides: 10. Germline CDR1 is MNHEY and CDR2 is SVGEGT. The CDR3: CASSLATGVGQPQHF. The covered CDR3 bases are TGTGCCAGCAGCCTAGCGACAGGGGTCGGTCAGCCC.

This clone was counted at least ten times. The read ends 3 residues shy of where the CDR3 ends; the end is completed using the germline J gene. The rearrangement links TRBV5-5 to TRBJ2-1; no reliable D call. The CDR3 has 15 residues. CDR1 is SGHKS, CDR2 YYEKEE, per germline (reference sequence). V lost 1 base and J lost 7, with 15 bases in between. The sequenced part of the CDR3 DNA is TGTGCCAGCAGCTTGACGGGTTTGGGTGGGAATGAG. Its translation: CASSLTGLGGNE. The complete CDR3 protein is CASSLTGLGGNEQFF.

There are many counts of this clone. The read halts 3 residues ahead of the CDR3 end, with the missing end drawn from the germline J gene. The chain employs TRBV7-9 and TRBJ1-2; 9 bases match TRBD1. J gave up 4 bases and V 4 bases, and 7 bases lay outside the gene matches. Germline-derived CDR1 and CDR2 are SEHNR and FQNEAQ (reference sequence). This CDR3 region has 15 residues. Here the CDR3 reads CASSSGGDRAYGYTF. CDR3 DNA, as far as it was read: TGTGCCAGCAGCTCCGGTGGGGACAGGGCCTATGGC.

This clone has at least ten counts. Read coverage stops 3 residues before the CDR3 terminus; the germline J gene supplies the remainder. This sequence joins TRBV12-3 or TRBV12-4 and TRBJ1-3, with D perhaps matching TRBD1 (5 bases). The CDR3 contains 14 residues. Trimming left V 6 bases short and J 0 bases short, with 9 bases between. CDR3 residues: CASRLQGSGNTIYF. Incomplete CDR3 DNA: TGTGCCAGCAGGCTGCAGGGCTCTGGAAACACC.

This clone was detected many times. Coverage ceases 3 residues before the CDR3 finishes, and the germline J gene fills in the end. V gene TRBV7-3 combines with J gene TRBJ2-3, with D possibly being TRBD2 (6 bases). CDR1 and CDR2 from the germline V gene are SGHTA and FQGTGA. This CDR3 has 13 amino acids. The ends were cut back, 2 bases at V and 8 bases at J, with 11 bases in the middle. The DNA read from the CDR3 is TGTGCCAGCAGCTTATCCCCCGGGGGTACG. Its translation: CASSLSPGGT. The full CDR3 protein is CASSLSPGGTQYF.

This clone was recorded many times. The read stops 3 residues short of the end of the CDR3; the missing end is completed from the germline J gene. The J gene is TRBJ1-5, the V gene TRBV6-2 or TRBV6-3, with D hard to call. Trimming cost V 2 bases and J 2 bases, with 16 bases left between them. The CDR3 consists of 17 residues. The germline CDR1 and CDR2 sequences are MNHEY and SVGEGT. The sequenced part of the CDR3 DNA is TGTGCCAGCAGTTACCACATACCCGGAAGGGGCAATCAGCCC. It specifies CASSYHIPGRGNQP. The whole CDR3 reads CASSYHIPGRGNQPQHF.

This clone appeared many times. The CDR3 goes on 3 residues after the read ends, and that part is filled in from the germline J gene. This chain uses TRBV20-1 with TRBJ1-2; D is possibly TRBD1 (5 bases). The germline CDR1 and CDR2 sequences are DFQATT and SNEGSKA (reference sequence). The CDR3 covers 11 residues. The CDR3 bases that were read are TGCAGCGCAGGGTCCAACTATGGC. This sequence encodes CSAGSNYG. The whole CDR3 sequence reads CSAGSNYGYTF.

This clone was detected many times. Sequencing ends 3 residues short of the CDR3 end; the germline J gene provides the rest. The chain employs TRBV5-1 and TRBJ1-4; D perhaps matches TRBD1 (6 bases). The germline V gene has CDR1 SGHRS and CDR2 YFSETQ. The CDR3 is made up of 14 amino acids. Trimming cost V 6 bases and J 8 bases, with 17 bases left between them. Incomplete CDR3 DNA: TGCGCCAGCAAAATGGCGGGGGCAGGAGAAAAA. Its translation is CASKMAGAGEK. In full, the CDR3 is CASKMAGAGEKLFF. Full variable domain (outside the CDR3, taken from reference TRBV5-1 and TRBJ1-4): KAGVTQTPRYLIKTRGQQVTLSCSPISGHRSVSWYQQTPGQGLQFLFEYFSETQRNKGNFPGRFSGRQFSNSRSEMNVSTLELGDSALYLCASKMAGAGEKLFFGSGTQLSVL.

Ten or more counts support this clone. The CDR3 bases that were read are TGTGCCAGCAGCTCATCCGGGACTTTAACCGGGGAG. This sequence encodes CASSSSGTLTGE. The CDR3 in its entirety is CASSSSGTLTGELFF. The chain links TRBV5-4 to TRBJ2-2; tentatively, D is TRBD2 (6 bases). The read comes to an end 3 residues before the CDR3 does, leaving the germline J gene to fill in the end. The germline V gene has CDR1 SGHNT and CDR2 YYREEE (reference sequence). Trimming removed 3 bases from V and 5 bases from J, with 14 bases in between. There are 15 residues in the CDR3.

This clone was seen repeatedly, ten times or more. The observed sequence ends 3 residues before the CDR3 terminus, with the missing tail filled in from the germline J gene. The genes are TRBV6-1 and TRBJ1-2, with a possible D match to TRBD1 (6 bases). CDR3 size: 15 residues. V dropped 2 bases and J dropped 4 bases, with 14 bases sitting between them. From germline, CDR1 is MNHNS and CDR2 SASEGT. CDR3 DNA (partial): TGTGCCAGCAGTGAAAATGTGGCCAGGGGCTATGGC. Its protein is CASSENVARGYG. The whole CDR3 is CASSENVARGYGYTF.

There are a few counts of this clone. Partial CDR3 DNA: TGTGCCAGCAGTTTGACAGGGAGAGATTCACCA. It specifies CASSLTGRDSP. The full CDR3 sequence reads CASSLTGRDSPLFF. The V gene is TRBV2, the J gene TRBJ1-4; 7 bases agree with TRBD1. The read ends 3 residues early relative to the CDR3; the germline J gene fills the gap. This CDR3 spans 14 amino acids. Germline V CDR1 and CDR2: SNHLY, FYNNEI. Complete variable domain (other parts from reference TRBV2 and TRBJ1-4): EPEVTQTPSHQVTQMGQEVILRCVPISNHLYFYWYRQILGQKVEFLVSFYNNEISEKSEIFDDQFSVERPDGSNFTLKIRSTKLEDSAMYFCASSLTGRDSPLFFGSGTQLSVL.

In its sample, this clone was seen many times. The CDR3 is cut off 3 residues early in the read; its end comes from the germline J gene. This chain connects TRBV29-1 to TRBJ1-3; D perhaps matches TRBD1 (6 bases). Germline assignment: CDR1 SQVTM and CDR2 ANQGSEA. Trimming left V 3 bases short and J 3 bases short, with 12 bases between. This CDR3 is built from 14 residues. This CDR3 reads CSVEADRFGNTIYF. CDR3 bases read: TGCAGCGTTGAGGCAGACAGGTTTGGAAACACC. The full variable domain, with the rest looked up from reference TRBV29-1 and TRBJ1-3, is SAVISQKPSRDICQRGTSLTIQCQVDSQVTMMFWYRQQPGQSLTLIATANQGSEATYESGFVIDKFPISRPNLTFSTLTVSNMSPEDSSIYLCSVEADRFGNTIYFGEGSWLTVV.

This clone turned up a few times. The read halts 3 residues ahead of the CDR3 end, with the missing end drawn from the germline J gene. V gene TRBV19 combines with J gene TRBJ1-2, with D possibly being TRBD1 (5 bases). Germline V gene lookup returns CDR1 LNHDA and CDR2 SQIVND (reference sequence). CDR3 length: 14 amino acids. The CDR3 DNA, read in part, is TGTGCCAGTAGTCTGGGGGGAGCGGTTAAAGAG. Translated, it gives CASSLGGAVKE. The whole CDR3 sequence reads CASSLGGAVKEYTF.

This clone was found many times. CDR3 loop: CASSSTGTGGEPQHF. The DNA read from the CDR3 is TGTGCCAGCAGTTCAACCGGGACAGGGGGTGAGCCC. The chain carries TRBV2 and TRBJ1-5, with 11 bases that match TRBD1. Read data end 3 residues before the CDR3 end; the end is taken from the germline J gene. The CDR3 runs to 15 residues. J was trimmed by 8 bases and V by 5 bases; bases with no gene match: 8. Germline CDR1 and CDR2: SNHLY and FYNNEI.

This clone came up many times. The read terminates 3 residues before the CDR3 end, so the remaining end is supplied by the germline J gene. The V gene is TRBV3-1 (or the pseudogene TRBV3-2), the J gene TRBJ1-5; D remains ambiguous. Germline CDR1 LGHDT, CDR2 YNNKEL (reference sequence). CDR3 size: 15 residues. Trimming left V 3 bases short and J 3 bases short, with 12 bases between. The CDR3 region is CASSHSDHTNQPQHF. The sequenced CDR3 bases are TGTGCCAGCAGCCACAGCGACCACACCAATCAGCCC.

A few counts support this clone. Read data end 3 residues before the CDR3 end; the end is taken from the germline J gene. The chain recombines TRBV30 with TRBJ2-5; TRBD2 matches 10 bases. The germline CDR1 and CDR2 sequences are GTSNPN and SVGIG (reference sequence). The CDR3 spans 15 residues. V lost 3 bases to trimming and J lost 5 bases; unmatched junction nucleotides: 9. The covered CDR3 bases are TGTGCCTGGAGCCCCGGTTTACTAGCGGGGGAGACC. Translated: CAWSPGLLAGET. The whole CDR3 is CAWSPGLLAGETQYF.